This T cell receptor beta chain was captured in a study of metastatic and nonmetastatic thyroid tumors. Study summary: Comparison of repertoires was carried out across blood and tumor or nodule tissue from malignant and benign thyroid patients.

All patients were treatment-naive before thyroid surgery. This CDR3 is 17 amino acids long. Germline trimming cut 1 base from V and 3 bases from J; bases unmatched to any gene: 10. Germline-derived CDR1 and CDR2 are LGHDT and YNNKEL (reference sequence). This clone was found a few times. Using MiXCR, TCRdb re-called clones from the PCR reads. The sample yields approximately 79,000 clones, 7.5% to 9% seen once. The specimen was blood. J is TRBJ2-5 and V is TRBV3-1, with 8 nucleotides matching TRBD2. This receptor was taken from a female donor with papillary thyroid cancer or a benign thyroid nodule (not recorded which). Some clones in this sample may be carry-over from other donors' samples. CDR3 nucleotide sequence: TGTGCCAGCAGCCAAGGGGGTAGCGGGGCGGCGGAAGAGACCCAGTACTTC. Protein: CASSQGGSGAAEETQYF.